This T cell receptor beta chain was captured by sequencing in a study of regulatory T cells in long-lasting Graves disease. Study-wide points: When disease was persistent, TRBV28, TRBJ1-2 and TRBJ2-5 were the favored segments.

As to time point: newly diagnosed GD, antithyroid drugs for less than 3 months. The TCR library was made from RNA that had been extracted from PBMCs in TRIzol. HTBI primers from iRepertoire and Arm-PCR of CDR3 regions yielded the TCR beta libraries. Original methodology: Across samples, 50 to 65 TRBV and roughly 13 TRBJ segments were found. TCRdb recomputed calls from the multiplex PCR reads with MiXCR, one row per CDR3 protein. These V and J calls rely on TCRdb rather than the paper's analysis. This table holds around 470,000 distinct CDR3 sequences, 14% found once. As concerns this clonotype: The antigen is not known.

Germline V gives CDR1 MNHNS, CDR2 SASEGT. V lost 7 bases and J lost 3, with 15 bases in between. CDR3 length equals 15 residues. This sample also appeared in a second study, on T cells in Graves' hyperthyroidism and ophthalmopathy. According to that study: Based on clinical symptoms, serum thyroxine and TRAb, thyroid ultrasound and orbital computed tomography, diagnoses were reached. A first-round RT-PCR of the TCR CDR3 used the HTBI primer set.

The source is a woman between 45 and 60 years old with Graves disease. The chain is built from TRBV6-1 and TRBJ2-2; D not certain. The specimen was peripheral blood mononuclear cells (PBMCs), collected at new diagnosis, from a patient treated with antithyroid drugs. The CDR3 nucleotides are TGTGCCAGCAAACTGACACACACCTACACCGGGGAGCTGTTTTTT. It codes for CASKLTHTYTGELFF.